This T cell receptor beta chain was sequenced during a study of early T cells in non-severe SARS-CoV-2 infection. Study details: Chains were unpaired, as sequencing was done on bulk RNA from unsorted whole blood.

From germline, CDR1 is MGHRA and CDR2 YSYEKL. This CDR3 has 15 residues. V dropped 1 base and J dropped 5; count of bases not matched to a gene: 6. TCRdb re-analysed the 5' RACE reads in MiXCR, keeping a single row per CDR3 protein. The sample carries about 98,000 distinct CDR3 sequences, 13% to 15% recorded once. Whole-study findings and limits: VDJdb matching favored anti-spike CD8 responses, missing private and CD4 specificities.

This clonotype was seen a handful of times. Its antigen is unknown. The chain carries TRBV4-1 and TRBJ2-7; 9 nucleotides line up with TRBD2. The TCR was taken from an adult who was a healthcare worker with PCR-confirmed SARS-CoV-2 infection or an uninfected control (not recorded which). Sequenced input: whole blood. CDR3 in DNA: TGCGCCAGCAGCCAAGTGCGGGAGGGCCGGGACGAGCAGTACTTC. Its translation is CASSQVREGRDEQYF.